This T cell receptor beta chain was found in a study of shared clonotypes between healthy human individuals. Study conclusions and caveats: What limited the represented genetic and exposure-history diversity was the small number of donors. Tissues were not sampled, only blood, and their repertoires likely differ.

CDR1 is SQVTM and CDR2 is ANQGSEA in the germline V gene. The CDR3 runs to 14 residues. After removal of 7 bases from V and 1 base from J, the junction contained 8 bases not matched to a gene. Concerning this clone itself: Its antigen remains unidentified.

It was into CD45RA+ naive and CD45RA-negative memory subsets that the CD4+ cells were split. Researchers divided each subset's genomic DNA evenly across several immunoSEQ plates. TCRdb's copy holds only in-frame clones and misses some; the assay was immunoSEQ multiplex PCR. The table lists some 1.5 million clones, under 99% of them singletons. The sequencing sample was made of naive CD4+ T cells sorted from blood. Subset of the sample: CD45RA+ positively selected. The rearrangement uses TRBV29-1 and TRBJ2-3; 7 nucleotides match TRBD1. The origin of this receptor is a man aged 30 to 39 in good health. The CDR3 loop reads CSERQGVGTDTQYF. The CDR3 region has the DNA TGCAGCGAGAGACAGGGAGTCGGCACAGATACGCAGTATTTT.